The present TCR beta chain was sequenced within a study of naive and memory T cell subsets. General study points: Findings for naive and memory subsets could not be checked against ground truth. Diversity fell and Gini index rose from naive through CM, EM, EMRA.

Both TRBC1 and TRBC2 were covered by a beta constant-region primer of two equimolar oligonucleotides. TCRdb re-called the UMI-ligation and nested PCR reads with MiXCR, one entry per CDR3 protein. The table includes around 160,000 distinct CDR3 sequences, about a sixth detected once. CMV status came from CD4+ IFNgamma after overnight CMV lysate stimulation. Worth noting for this clonotype: The antigen remains unidentified.

Trimming left V 3 bases short and J 3 bases short, with 8 bases between. Germline CDR1 and CDR2: DFQATT and SNEGSKA (reference sequence). This CDR3 is 13 amino acids long. The clonotype comes from a human donor in good health. The V call is TRBV20-1, the J call TRBJ2-2; D is perhaps TRBD2 (5 bases). Sequencing used naive CD4+ T cells from blood. The CDR3 loop reads CSASRGDTGELFF. The CDR3 DNA reads TGCAGTGCTAGTCGGGGTGACACCGGGGAGCTGTTTTTT.